These 30 T cell receptor beta chains were all obtained from the same sample, sequenced in a study of blood T cell repertoires in COVID-19. Sequencing used immunoSEQ multiplex PCR; TCRdb keeps in-frame clones, though not all of them. The repertoire holds tens of thousands of clones, with nearly 90% as singletons. The sequenced sample consisted of peripheral blood. These TCRs come from a man aged 50-60 years with acute or convalescent COVID-19.

The chain links TRBV12-3 or TRBV12-4 to TRBJ1-2, with a tentative D call TRBD1 (5 bases). CDR3 size: 12 residues. The germline V and J ends were trimmed by 8 bases and 5 bases, with 12 bases remaining between them. Written as DNA, the CDR3 is TGTGCCAGCGGGTGGGGCGCTTATGGCTACACCTTC. This gives the protein CASGWGAYGYTF.

V usage is TRBV5-6 and J usage is TRBJ1-3; the D gene is possibly TRBD1 (5 bases). The germline gives CDR1 SGHDT, CDR2 YYEEEE. Trimming pared 7 bases from V and 0 bases from J, leaving 14 bases between. The length of the CDR3 is 15 residues. The CDR3 loop is CASWTRLSSGNTIYF. CDR3 nucleotides: TGTGCCAGCTGGACACGCCTAAGCTCTGGAAACACCATATATTTT.

CDR3 loop: CASSYGTGSTYEQYF. The CDR3 DNA reads as TGTGCCAGCAGTTACGGGACAGGATCAACCTACGAGCAGTACTTC. This chain joins TRBV6-5 and TRBJ2-7, with 8 bases that match TRBD1. This CDR3 comprises 15 residues. Germline lookup yields CDR1 MNHEY and CDR2 SVGAGI. J lost 2 bases, V lost 2 bases, and 5 bases had no gene match.

This clone was seen a single time. The chain uses TRBV19 and TRBJ1-5; D gene uncertain. Germline-derived CDR1 and CDR2 are LNHDA and SQIVND (reference sequence). The CDR3 has 14 residues. The V gene lost 3 bases and the J gene lost 0 bases, with 6 bases spanning the gap. The CDR3 region is CASSMAYSNQPQHF. As DNA, the CDR3 is TGTGCCAGTAGTATGGCATATAGCAATCAGCCCCAGCATTTT.

The V gene is TRBV5-1, the J gene TRBJ2-3; 7 bases align to TRBD1. Germline V CDR1 and CDR2: SGHRS, YFSETQ. J was trimmed by 0 bases and V by 6 bases; bases with no gene match: 7. The CDR3 is made up of 15 amino acids. As DNA, the CDR3 is TGCGCCAGCATTTACGGGACAGCCAGCACAGATACGCAGTATTTT. Protein: CASIYGTASTDTQYF.

The gene calls are TRBV19 and TRBJ1-2; D unclear. The V and J ends lost 2 bases and 2 bases respectively, with 12 bases between them. CDR3 length equals 15 residues. Germline loops: CDR1 LNHDA, CDR2 SQIVND (reference sequence). The CDR3 bases are TGTGCCAGTAGTATAAAGTCTGGCGGAAACTATGGCTACACCTTC. Translated: CASSIKSGGNYGYTF. The full variable domain, with the rest looked up from reference TRBV19 and TRBJ1-2, is DGGITQSPKYLFRKEGQNVTLSCEQNLNHDAMYWYRQDPGQGLRLIYYSQIVNDFQKGDIAEGYSVSREKKESFPLTVTSAQKNPTAFYLCASSIKSGGNYGYTFGSGTRLTVV.

This clone was picked up a small number of times. The rearrangement joins TRBV3-1 (or the pseudogene TRBV3-2) to TRBJ1-5; maybe TRBD1 (6 bases). Trimming pared 1 base from V and 0 bases from J, leaving 7 bases between. The CDR3 spans 15 residues. Germline V gene sequence: CDR1 LGHDT, CDR2 YNNKEL (reference sequence). CDR3 in amino acids: CASSQGDTSNQPQHF. In DNA form, the CDR3 reads TGTGCCAGCAGCCAAGGGGACACTAGCAATCAGCCCCAGCATTTT.

This clone was observed a few times. Different DNA sequences within this sample yield the same CDR3. The genes are TRBV3-1 (or the pseudogene TRBV3-2) and TRBJ1-5; D gene unclear. CDR1 LGHDT and CDR2 YNNKEL come from the germline V gene (reference sequence). The V end lost 1 base, the J end lost 4 bases, and 11 bases lay between the germline ends. The CDR3 is made up of 15 amino acids. As DNA, the CDR3 is TGTGCCAGCAGCCAAGGGGCCCAGCCAAATCAGCCCCAGCATTTT. Encoded protein: CASSQGAQPNQPQHF.

This clone was seen only once. The chain carries TRBV5-5 and TRBJ2-7, with 7 bases lining up with TRBD1. Germline CDR1 reads SGHKS; CDR2 reads YYEKEE (reference sequence). CDR3 size: 12 residues. Trimming took 6 bases from V and 6 from J; bases not matched to a gene: 6. The DNA of the CDR3 is TGTGCCAGCAAAACCACAGGGGCCGAGCAGTACTTC. Translation gives CASKTTGAEQYF.

The chain carries TRBV6-5 and TRBJ1-5; 8 bases are shared with TRBD1. V shed 8 bases and J 1 base; nucleotides not matched to a gene: 7. This CDR3 is 15 amino acids long. Germline V gene sequence: CDR1 MNHEY, CDR2 SVGAGI. CDR3 nucleotide sequence: TGTGCCAGCTGTACAGGGGGAGGGAGCAATCAGCCCCAGCATTTT. It codes for CASCTGGGSNQPQHF.

The V call is TRBV11-2, the J call TRBJ2-1; D unresolved. CDR3 size: 12 residues. In germline, CDR1 is SGHAT, CDR2 FQNNGV. The ends were cut back, 7 bases at V and 7 bases at J, with 11 bases in the middle. CDR3 loop: CASNQQANEQFF. CDR3 nucleotides: TGTGCCAGCAACCAACAAGCGAATGAGCAGTTCTTC.

V gene TRBV6-1 combines with J gene TRBJ1-1; the D is unclear. The CDR3 spans 13 residues. Germline V gene data show CDR1 as MNHNS and CDR2 as SASEGT. Trimming pared 3 bases from V and 2 bases from J, leaving 7 bases between. The CDR3 DNA sequence: TGTGCCAGCAGTGACACAGTAAACACTGAAGCTTTCTTT. Its protein is CASSDTVNTEAFF.

This clone was found a few times. The chain combines TRBV5-1 with TRBJ1-1; 8 bases are a match to TRBD1. The CDR3 runs 14 residues. The J segment lost 4 bases and the V segment lost 4 bases, leaving 6 bases of the junction unmatched. Germline CDR1 and CDR2: SGHRS and YFSETQ. The CDR3: CASSLRTGSTEAFF. CDR3 coding DNA: TGCGCCAGCAGCCTCAGGACAGGGAGCACTGAAGCTTTCTTT.

J is TRBJ2-2 and V is TRBV9; D is possibly TRBD1 (6 bases). Trimming left V 0 bases short and J 4 bases short, with 16 bases between. Germline CDR1 and CDR2: SGDLS and YYNGEE. This CDR3 contains 17 residues. CDR3 nucleotides: TGTGCCAGCAGCGTAGAGGGCGTGGACAGATCCACCGGGGAGCTGTTTTTT. It codes for CASSVEGVDRSTGELFF.

The sample holds many counts of this clone. The chain employs TRBV6-5 and TRBJ1-5, with D possibly TRBD1 on 6 matching bases. The CDR3 is made up of 14 amino acids. V lost 6 bases and J lost 4, with 13 bases in between. In germline, CDR1 is MNHEY, CDR2 SVGAGI. This CDR3 is CASRTQGFNQPQHF. The CDR3 DNA reads as TGTGCCAGCAGGACACAGGGTTTTAATCAGCCCCAGCATTTT.

V is TRBV6-5 and J is TRBJ2-1; 8 bases agree with TRBD1. The germline V gene encodes CDR1 MNHEY and CDR2 SVGAGI. J lost 8 bases, V lost 8 bases, and 8 bases had no gene match. The CDR3 has 13 residues. The CDR3: CASWDRIFDEQFF. The CDR3 DNA reads TGTGCCAGCTGGGACAGGATTTTTGATGAGCAGTTCTTC.

This clone occurred once. This rearrangement joins TRBV12-3 or TRBV12-4 to TRBJ1-1; D remains ambiguous. V lost 7 bases and J lost 4, with 10 bases in between. The length of the CDR3 is 12 residues. Here the CDR3 DNA reads TGTGCCAGCACCCCGGGTGTCACTGAAGCTTTCTTT. This translates into CASTPGVTEAFF.

This clone was counted only a few times. The CDR3 DNA follows: TGCGCCAGCAGCTTGTACAAACAGGGACTAAATTCACCCCTCCACTTT. Protein: CASSLYKQGLNSPLHF. The V call is TRBV5-1, the J call TRBJ1-6; a possible D gene is TRBD1 (6 bases). Trimming cost V 1 base and J 7 bases, with 15 bases left between them. The CDR3 covers 16 residues. Germline V CDR1 and CDR2: SGHRS, YFSETQ.

This clone has only one observation. V gene TRBV7-6 combines with J gene TRBJ1-6, with a weak D call TRBD1 (5 bases). Trimming took 0 bases from V and 6 from J, leaving 12 bases between them. The CDR3 contains 16 residues. The germline CDR1 and CDR2 sequences are SGHVS and FNYEAQ. The DNA for the CDR3 is TGTGCCAGCAGCTTAGCGTGGTCAGGGCGTAATTCACCCCTCCACTTT. This codes for CASSLAWSGRNSPLHF.

The rearrangement links TRBV5-1 to TRBJ2-5; D is possibly TRBD2 (6 bases). V lost 3 bases and J lost 1, with 13 bases in between. The CDR3 has 15 residues. Germline V gene data show CDR1 as SGHRS and CDR2 as YFSETQ. CDR3 in DNA: TGCGCCAGCAGCTGGGGCGGGGTACGCCAAGAGACCCAGTACTTC. Amino acid sequence: CASSWGGVRQETQYF.

The V gene is TRBV2, the J gene TRBJ1-1; D is unresolved. The CDR3 covers 13 residues. Per the germline V gene, CDR1 is SNHLY and CDR2 is FYNNEI. Trimming pared 8 bases from V and 5 bases from J, leaving 15 bases between. CDR3 in DNA: TGTGCCAGCCCCCGGCCGGGGAGGACTGAAGCTTTCTTT. Translated: CASPRPGRTEAFF. Looking up the rest from reference TRBV2 and TRBJ1-1 gives the full variable domain: EPEVTQTPSHQVTQMGQEVILRCVPISNHLYFYWYRQILGQKVEFLVSFYNNEISEKSEIFDDQFSVERPDGSNFTLKIRSTKLEDSAMYFCASPRPGRTEAFFGQGTRLTVV.

The gene calls are TRBV3-1 (or the pseudogene TRBV3-2) and TRBJ2-5; 10 bases are a match to TRBD2. CDR1 LGHDT and CDR2 YNNKEL come from the germline V gene (reference sequence). CDR3 size: 15 residues. V trimming: 4 bases; J trimming: 4 bases; junction bases outside the gene matches: 6. The CDR3 coding sequence is TGTGCCAGCAGCCGACTAGCGGGCTGGGGAGAGACCCAGTACTTC. It codes for CASSRLAGWGETQYF.

The genes are TRBV27 and TRBJ2-3; D is unclear. CDR3 length equals 14 residues. Germline V CDR1 and CDR2: MNHEY, SMNVEV (reference sequence). The V end lost 2 bases, the J end lost 5 bases, and 11 bases lay between the germline ends. The CDR3 region has the DNA TGTGCCAGCAGTTTAAGGTCGGGTAGAGATACGCAGTATTTT. Its protein is CASSLRSGRDTQYF.

The chain carries TRBV5-4 and TRBJ2-2; D is possibly TRBD2 (5 bases). Germline V lookup: CDR1 SGHNT, CDR2 YYREEE (reference sequence). The CDR3 spans 14 residues. Trimming shortened V by 0 bases and J by 12 bases, and 15 bases separated the two germline ends. The CDR3 sequence is CASSLDSGGYKLFF. DNA for the CDR3: TGTGCCAGCAGCTTGGATTCGGGCGGGTATAAGCTGTTTTTT. Complete variable domain (other parts from reference TRBV5-4 and TRBJ2-2): ETGVTQSPTHLIKTRGQQVTLRCSSQSGHNTVSWYQQALGQGPQFIFQYYREEENGRGNFPPRFSGLQFPNYSSELNVNALELDDSALYLCASSLDSGGYKLFFGEGSRLTVL.

The V and J genes are TRBV19 and TRBJ1-5; 8 bases align to TRBD1. V trimming: 5 bases; J trimming: 0 bases; junction bases outside the gene matches: 3. The germline V gene encodes CDR1 LNHDA and CDR2 SQIVND (reference sequence). This CDR3 comprises 15 residues. The CDR3 spells CASSAGTGSNQPQHF. The CDR3 nucleotides read TGTGCCAGTAGTGCCGGGACAGGTAGCAATCAGCCCCAGCATTTT.

This clone was seen just once. This sequence joins TRBV30 and TRBJ1-4; 11 bases are shared with TRBD1. The germline CDR1 and CDR2 sequences are GTSNPN and SVGIG (reference sequence). V lost 3 bases and J lost 7; bases outside the gene matches: 7. CDR3 length equals 15 residues. CDR3 sequence reads: CAWRVTDRGPEKLFF. The CDR3 nucleotides read TGTGCCTGGAGGGTAACGGACAGGGGGCCTGAAAAACTGTTTTTT.

The chain links TRBV7-2 to TRBJ1-4; TRBD1 agrees at 7 bases. The CDR3 length is 12 residues. Germline CDR1 SGHTA, CDR2 FQGNSA. With 1 base clipped from V and 13 bases from J, the junction kept 3 bases outside the gene matches. CDR3 region: CASSLDRGRLFF. Written as DNA, the CDR3 is TGTGCCAGCAGCTTAGACAGGGGTAGACTGTTTTTT.

The V call is TRBV4-1, the J call TRBJ2-7; 9 nucleotides match TRBD1. This CDR3 comprises 15 residues. Germline assignment: CDR1 MGHRA and CDR2 YSYEKL. Trimming took 4 bases from V and 2 from J; bases not matched to a gene: 6. This CDR3 is CASSPAGTGTYEQYF. The DNA of the CDR3 is TGCGCCAGCAGCCCAGCCGGGACAGGGACCTACGAGCAGTACTTC.

The chain links TRBV9 to TRBJ1-3; D is unresolved. The V gene's germline CDR1 is SGDLS and CDR2 YYNGEE. This CDR3 has 15 residues. Trimming stripped 1 base from V and 12 bases from J, with 20 bases between. For the CDR3, the DNA is TGTGCCAGCAGCGTAACCGGCCTGAGTGGAGACGGCATATATTTT. Its protein is CASSVTGLSGDGIYF.

The chain carries TRBV5-1 and TRBJ2-3, with 14 bases identical to TRBD2. This CDR3 has 19 amino acids. Germline assignment: CDR1 SGHRS and CDR2 YFSETQ. V gave up 4 bases and J gave up 8 bases; unmatched junction bases: 18. The CDR3 nucleotides read TGCGCCAGCAGCGGCGGGACTAGCGGGGGCCCGACCGGATCCCGTACGCAGTATTTT. Amino acid sequence: CASSGGTSGGPTGSRTQYF.